This section outlines one T cell receptor (beta chain) sequence together with its context. This CDR3 contains 12 residues. Trimming left V 5 bases short and J 1 base short, with 6 bases between. This sample stems from a study of blood T cell repertoires in COVID-19. Followed over time, Seattle patients had been enrolled while infection was active. Profiled with immunoSEQ multiplex PCR; TCRdb holds only in-frame clones, not every one. The table has about 200,000 clones, about 82% seen once. The sequenced material came from peripheral blood. The source is a man aged 55 to 70 with COVID-19, enrolled during active disease. The V gene is TRBV12-3 or TRBV12-4, the J gene TRBJ2-7; no clear D. The CDR3, as DNA: TGTGCCAGCAGTCCCATTTCCTACGAGCAGTACTTC. Translation gives CASSPISYEQYF.